The 13 T cell receptor beta chains given below trace back to one sample, sequenced in a study of CD8+ T cells in alopecia areata. Sequencing templates came from extracted RNA that was reverse transcribed into cDNA. Sequencing used immunoSEQ multiplex PCR; TCRdb keeps in-frame clones, though not all of them. The profile shows 150,000 to 200,000 clones, 59% of them singletons. The specimen comprised CD4+ T cells sorted from blood, sampled at week 0. Source of these receptors: a human donor with alopecia areata.

J is TRBJ2-6 and V is TRBV2; D unclear. The CDR3 extends over 14 amino acids. Trimming removed 3 bases from V and 0 bases from J, with 3 bases in between. Germline CDR1 SNHLY, CDR2 FYNNEI. CDR3 nucleotides: TGTGCCAGCAGTGACAGCTCTGGGGCCAACGTCCTGACTTTC. Its protein product is CASSDSSGANVLTF.

The V call is TRBV30, the J call TRBJ1-2; D is ambiguous. This CDR3 comprises 13 residues. The germline CDR1 and CDR2 sequences are GTSNPN and SVGIG (reference sequence). Trimming stripped 1 base from V and 5 bases from J, with 11 bases between. The DNA for the CDR3 is TGTGCCTGGAGTGGAGGCCGTAGTTATGGCTACACCTTC. Its translation is CAWSGGRSYGYTF.

The rearrangement joins TRBV30 to TRBJ2-1, with 9 bases matching TRBD2. In germline, CDR1 is GTSNPN, CDR2 SVGIG (reference sequence). The CDR3 spans 12 residues. V trimming: 7 bases; J trimming: 10 bases; junction bases outside the gene matches: 8. CDR3 protein: CASRRGGREQFF. The CDR3 nucleotides read TGTGCCTCTCGGCGGGGGGGCCGAGAGCAGTTCTTC.

The chain recombines TRBV11-2 with TRBJ2-5, with TRBD1 identical over 7 bases. This CDR3 is built from 14 residues. V was clipped by 4 bases and J by 4 bases; unmatched bases: 6. Germline-derived CDR1 and CDR2 are SGHAT and FQNNGV. CDR3 in DNA: TGTGCCAGCAGCTGGGGACAGTCCCCAGAGACCCAGTACTTC. It yields the protein CASSWGQSPETQYF.

V is TRBV30 and J is TRBJ1-1, with a weak D call TRBD1 (6 bases). CDR1 is GTSNPN and CDR2 is SVGIG in the germline V gene (reference sequence). Trimming removed 2 bases at V and 1 base at J, with 14 bases between. The CDR3 spans 15 residues. The CDR3 bases are TGTGCCTGGAGTAGCCGGGACATGGGGAACACTGAAGCTTTCTTT. It is translated as CAWSSRDMGNTEAFF.

This clone was recorded a few times. The chain links TRBV6-1 to TRBJ1-4; D ambiguous. The germline gives CDR1 MNHNS, CDR2 SASEGT. V lost 5 bases to trimming and J lost 7 bases, with 11 bases between them. The CDR3 spans 13 residues. The CDR3 sequence is CASSPRTIEKLFF. CDR3 bases: TGTGCCAGCAGTCCCCGGACGATTGAAAAACTGTTTTTT.

This clone is a singleton in its sample. The chain recombines TRBV2 with TRBJ2-7; possible D gene TRBD1, 6 bases. Per germline, CDR1 SNHLY and CDR2 FYNNEI. V shed 3 bases and J shed 2 bases, with 14 bases lying between them. The length of the CDR3 is 15 residues. CDR3 coding DNA: TGTGCCAGCAGTGATCCGAGGACAGCGACCTACGAGCAGTACTTC. It codes for CASSDPRTATYEQYF.

Written as DNA, the CDR3 is TGTGCCATCAGTGGCCGACAGGATAACTATGGCTACACCTTC. This encodes CAISGRQDNYGYTF. V usage is TRBV10-3 and J usage is TRBJ1-2; possibly TRBD1 for D (6 bases). This CDR3 spans 14 amino acids. V was trimmed by 4 bases and J by 1 base, leaving 10 bases between them. CDR1 is ENHRY and CDR2 is SYGVKD in the germline V gene.

This chain connects TRBV27 to TRBJ2-7; perhaps TRBD1 as D (6 bases). Trimming pared 6 bases from V and 3 bases from J, leaving 12 bases between. Germline-derived CDR1 and CDR2 are MNHEY and SMNVEV (reference sequence). CDR3 size: 13 residues. CDR3 bases: TGTGCCAGCAGGGGGGCCGGGAACTACGAGCAGTACTTC. As protein: CASRGAGNYEQYF.

The chain employs TRBV25-1 and TRBJ1-2, with D maybe TRBD1 (5 bases). Germline CDR1 and CDR2: MGHDK and SYGVNS. The CDR3 is 15 amino acids. V lost 6 bases to trimming and J lost 4 bases, with 18 bases between them. The CDR3 nucleotides read TGTGCCAGCAGCGCGTTCGGAGGGGAAAGCTATGGCTACACCTTC. Its translation is CASSAFGGESYGYTF.

This chain's CDR3 is CSVTGGMMNTEAFF. CDR3 nucleotide sequence: TGCAGCGTCACAGGGGGGATGATGAACACTGAAGCTTTCTTT. The chain combines TRBV29-1 with TRBJ1-1; 8 nucleotides agree with TRBD1. The CDR3 is 14 amino acids. Germline V gene data show CDR1 as SQVTM and CDR2 as ANQGSEA. J was trimmed by 0 bases and V by 6 bases; bases with no gene match: 6.

V usage is TRBV4-2 and J usage is TRBJ1-5, with D unresolved. Trimming left V 0 bases short and J 2 bases short, with 8 bases between. CDR1 and CDR2 from the germline V gene are LGHNA and YNFKEQ. This CDR3 comprises 15 residues. For the CDR3, the DNA is TGTGCCAGCAGCCAAGATGTGGCGGGCAATCAGCCCCAGCATTTT. Protein product: CASSQDVAGNQPQHF.

The V and J genes are TRBV5-1 and TRBJ1-2; D unclear. Germline-derived CDR1 and CDR2 are SGHRS and YFSETQ. This CDR3 region has 14 residues. V was trimmed by 2 bases and J by 0 bases, leaving 8 bases between them. As DNA, the CDR3 is TGCGCCAGCAGCTTAGACGGTCCTAACTATGGCTACACCTTC. Translating it yields CASSLDGPNYGYTF. Using reference TRBV5-1 and TRBJ1-2 for the parts outside the CDR3, the full variable domain is KAGVTQTPRYLIKTRGQQVTLSCSPISGHRSVSWYQQTPGQGLQFLFEYFSETQRNKGNFPGRFSGRQFSNSRSEMNVSTLELGDSALYLCASSLDGPNYGYTFGSGTRLTVV.